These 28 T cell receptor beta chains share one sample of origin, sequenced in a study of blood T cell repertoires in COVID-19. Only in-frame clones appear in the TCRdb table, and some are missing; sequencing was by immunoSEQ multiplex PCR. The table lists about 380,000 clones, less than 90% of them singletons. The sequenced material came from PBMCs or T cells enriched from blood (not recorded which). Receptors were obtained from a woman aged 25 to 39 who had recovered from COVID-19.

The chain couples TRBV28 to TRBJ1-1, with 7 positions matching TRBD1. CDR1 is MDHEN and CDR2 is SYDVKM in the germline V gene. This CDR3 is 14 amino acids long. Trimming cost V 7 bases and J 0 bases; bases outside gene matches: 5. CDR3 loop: CASTSGGLNTEAFF. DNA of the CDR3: TGTGCCAGCACTTCAGGGGGTTTGAACACTGAAGCTTTCTTT.

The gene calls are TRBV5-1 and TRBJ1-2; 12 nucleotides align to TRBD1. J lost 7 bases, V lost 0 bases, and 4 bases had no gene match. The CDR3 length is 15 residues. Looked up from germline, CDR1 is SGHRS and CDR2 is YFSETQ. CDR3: CASSLAGQGAGGYTF. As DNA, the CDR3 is TGCGCCAGCAGCTTGGCGGGACAGGGGGCTGGTGGCTACACCTTC.

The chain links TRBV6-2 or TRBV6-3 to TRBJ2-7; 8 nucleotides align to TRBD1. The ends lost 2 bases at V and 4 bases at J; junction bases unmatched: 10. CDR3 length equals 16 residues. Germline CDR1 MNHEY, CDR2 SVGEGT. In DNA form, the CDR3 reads TGTGCCAGCAGTTACGCCTCCCCGACAGGGGTTTACGAGCAGTACTTC. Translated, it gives CASSYASPTGVYEQYF.

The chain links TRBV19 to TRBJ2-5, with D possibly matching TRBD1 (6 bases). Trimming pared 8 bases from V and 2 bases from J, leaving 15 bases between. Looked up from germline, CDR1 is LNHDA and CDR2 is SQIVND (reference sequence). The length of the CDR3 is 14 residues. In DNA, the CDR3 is TGTGCCAGTTCTACCCGGGACATTCAAGAGACCCAGTACTTC. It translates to CASSTRDIQETQYF.

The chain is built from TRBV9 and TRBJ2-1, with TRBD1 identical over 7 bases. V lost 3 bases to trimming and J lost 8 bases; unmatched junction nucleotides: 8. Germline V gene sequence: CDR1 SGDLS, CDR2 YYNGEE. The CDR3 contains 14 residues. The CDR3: CASSDDPGGYEQFF. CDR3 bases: TGTGCCAGCAGCGACGACCCAGGGGGATATGAGCAGTTCTTC.

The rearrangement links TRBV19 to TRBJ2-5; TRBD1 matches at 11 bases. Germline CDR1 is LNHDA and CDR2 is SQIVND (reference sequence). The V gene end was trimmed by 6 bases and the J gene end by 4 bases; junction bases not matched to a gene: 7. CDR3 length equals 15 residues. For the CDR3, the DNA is TGTGCCAGTAGCCTAAGGACAGGGGGCCCAGAGACCCAGTACTTC. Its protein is CASSLRTGGPETQYF. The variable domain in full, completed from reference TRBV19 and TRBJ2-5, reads DGGITQSPKYLFRKEGQNVTLSCEQNLNHDAMYWYRQDPGQGLRLIYYSQIVNDFQKGDIAEGYSVSREKKESFPLTVTSAQKNPTAFYLCASSLRTGGPETQYFGPGTRLLVL.

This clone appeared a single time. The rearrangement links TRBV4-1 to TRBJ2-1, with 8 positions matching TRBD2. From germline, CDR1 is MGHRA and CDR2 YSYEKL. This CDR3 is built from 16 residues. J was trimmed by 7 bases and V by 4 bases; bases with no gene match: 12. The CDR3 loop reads CASSLSSGERLNEQFF. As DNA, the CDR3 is TGCGCCAGCAGCCTGAGTAGCGGGGAGCGTTTGAATGAGCAGTTCTTC.

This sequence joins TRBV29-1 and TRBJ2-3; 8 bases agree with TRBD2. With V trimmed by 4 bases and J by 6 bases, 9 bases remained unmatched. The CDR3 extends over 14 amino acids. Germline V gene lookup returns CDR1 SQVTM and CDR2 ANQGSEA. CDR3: CSVGANGGGDTQYF. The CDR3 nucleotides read TGCAGCGTTGGGGCCAATGGCGGGGGGGATACGCAGTATTTT.

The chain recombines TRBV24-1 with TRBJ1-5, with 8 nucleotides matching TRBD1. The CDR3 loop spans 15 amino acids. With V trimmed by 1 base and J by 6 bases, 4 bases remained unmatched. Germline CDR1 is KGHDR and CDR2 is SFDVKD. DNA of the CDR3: TGTGCCACCAGTGATTTATCAGGGGGCGGTCAGCCCCAGCATTTT. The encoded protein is CATSDLSGGGQPQHF.

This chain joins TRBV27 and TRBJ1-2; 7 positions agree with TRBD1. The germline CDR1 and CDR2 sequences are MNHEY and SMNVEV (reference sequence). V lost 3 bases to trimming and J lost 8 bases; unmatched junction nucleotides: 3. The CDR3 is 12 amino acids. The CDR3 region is CASSFTGAGYTF. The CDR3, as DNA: TGTGCCAGCAGTTTTACAGGGGCGGGCTACACCTTC.

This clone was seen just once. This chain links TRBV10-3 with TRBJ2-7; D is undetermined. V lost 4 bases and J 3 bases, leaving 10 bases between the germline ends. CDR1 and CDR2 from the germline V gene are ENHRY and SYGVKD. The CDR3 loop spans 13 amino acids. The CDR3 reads CAISAYSNYEQYF. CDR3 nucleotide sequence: TGTGCCATCAGTGCATACAGCAACTACGAGCAGTACTTC.

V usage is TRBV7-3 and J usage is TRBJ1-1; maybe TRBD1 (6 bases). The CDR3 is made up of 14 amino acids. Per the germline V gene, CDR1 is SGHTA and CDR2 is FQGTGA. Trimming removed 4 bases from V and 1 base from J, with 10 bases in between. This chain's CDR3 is CASSSDSSNTEAFF. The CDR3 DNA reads TGTGCCAGCAGCTCGGACAGCTCGAACACTGAAGCTTTCTTT.

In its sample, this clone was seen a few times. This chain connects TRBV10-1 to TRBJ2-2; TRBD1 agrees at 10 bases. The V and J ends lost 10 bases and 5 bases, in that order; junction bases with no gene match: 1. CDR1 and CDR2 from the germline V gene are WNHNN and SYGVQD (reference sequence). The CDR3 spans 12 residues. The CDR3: CATGQGTGELFF. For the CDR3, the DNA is TGCGCCACGGGACAGGGGACCGGGGAGCTGTTTTTT.

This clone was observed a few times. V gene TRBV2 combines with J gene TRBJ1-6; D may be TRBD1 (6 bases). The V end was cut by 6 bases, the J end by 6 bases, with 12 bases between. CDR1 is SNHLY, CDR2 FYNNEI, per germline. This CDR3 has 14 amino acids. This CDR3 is CASSRGMGNSPLHF. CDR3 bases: TGTGCCAGCAGCAGGGGTATGGGTAATTCACCCCTCCACTTT. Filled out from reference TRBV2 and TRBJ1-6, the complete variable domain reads EPEVTQTPSHQVTQMGQEVILRCVPISNHLYFYWYRQILGQKVEFLVSFYNNEISEKSEIFDDQFSVERPDGSNFTLKIRSTKLEDSAMYFCASSRGMGNSPLHFGNGTRLTVT.

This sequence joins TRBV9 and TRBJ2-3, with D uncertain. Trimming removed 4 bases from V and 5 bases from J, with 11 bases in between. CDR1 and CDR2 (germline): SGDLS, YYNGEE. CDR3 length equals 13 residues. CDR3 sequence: CASSSRPRDTQYF. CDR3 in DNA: TGTGCCAGCAGCTCACGCCCCAGAGATACGCAGTATTTT.

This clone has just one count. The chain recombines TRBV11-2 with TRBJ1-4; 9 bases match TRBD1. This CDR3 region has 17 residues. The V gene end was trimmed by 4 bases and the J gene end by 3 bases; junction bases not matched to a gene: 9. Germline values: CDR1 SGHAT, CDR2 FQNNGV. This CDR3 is CASSSNPQGAANEKLFF. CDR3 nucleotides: TGTGCCAGCAGCTCAAATCCACAGGGGGCAGCTAATGAAAAACTGTTTTTT.

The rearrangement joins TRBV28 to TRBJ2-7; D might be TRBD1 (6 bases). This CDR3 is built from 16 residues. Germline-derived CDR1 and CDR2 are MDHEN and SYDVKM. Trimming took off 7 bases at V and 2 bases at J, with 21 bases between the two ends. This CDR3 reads CASTPVRGHRTYEQYF. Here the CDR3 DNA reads TGTGCCAGCACTCCCGTTCGGGGACACCGAACCTACGAGCAGTACTTC.

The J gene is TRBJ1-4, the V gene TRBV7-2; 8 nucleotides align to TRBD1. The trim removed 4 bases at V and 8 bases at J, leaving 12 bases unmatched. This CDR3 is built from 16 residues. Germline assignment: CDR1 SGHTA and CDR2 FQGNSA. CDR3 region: CASSSRPGQGAEKLFF. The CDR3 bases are TGTGCCAGCAGCTCAAGACCCGGACAGGGTGCGGAAAAACTGTTTTTT.

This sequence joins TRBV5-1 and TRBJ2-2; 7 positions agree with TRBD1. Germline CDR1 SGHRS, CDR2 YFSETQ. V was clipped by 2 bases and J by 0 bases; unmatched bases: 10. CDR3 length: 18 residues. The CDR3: CASSFPSLGQPNTGELFF. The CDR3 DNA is TGCGCCAGCAGCTTCCCTTCGCTGGGACAGCCGAACACCGGGGAGCTGTTTTTT.

The CDR3 region is CAWSVGGSGNSPLHF. Here the CDR3 DNA reads TGTGCCTGGAGTGTAGGGGGATCCGGCAATTCACCCCTCCACTTT. This chain uses TRBV30 with TRBJ1-6, with a weak D call TRBD1 (6 bases). The CDR3 is 15 residues long. Germline V gene lookup returns CDR1 GTSNPN and CDR2 SVGIG (reference sequence). V was shortened by 0 bases and J by 7 bases, with 13 bases between the two germline ends.

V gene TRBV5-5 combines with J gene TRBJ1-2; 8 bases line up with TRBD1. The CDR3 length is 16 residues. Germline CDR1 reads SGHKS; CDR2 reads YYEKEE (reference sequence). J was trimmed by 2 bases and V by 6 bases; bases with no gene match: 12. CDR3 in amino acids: CASIPGQAPLNYGYTF. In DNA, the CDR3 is TGTGCCAGCATCCCGGGACAGGCCCCTTTAAACTATGGCTACACCTTC. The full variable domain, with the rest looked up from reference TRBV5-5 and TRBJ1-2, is DAGVTQSPTHLIKTRGQQVTLRCSPISGHKSVSWYQQVLGQGPQFIFQYYEKEERGRGNFPDRFSARQFPNYSSELNVNALLLGDSALYLCASIPGQAPLNYGYTFGSGTRLTVV.

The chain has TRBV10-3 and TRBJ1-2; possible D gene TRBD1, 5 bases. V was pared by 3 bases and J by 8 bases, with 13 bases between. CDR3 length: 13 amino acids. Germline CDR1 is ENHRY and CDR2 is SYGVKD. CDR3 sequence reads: CAISEDRGNGYTF. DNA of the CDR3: TGTGCCATCAGTGAAGATCGGGGGAACGGCTACACCTTC.

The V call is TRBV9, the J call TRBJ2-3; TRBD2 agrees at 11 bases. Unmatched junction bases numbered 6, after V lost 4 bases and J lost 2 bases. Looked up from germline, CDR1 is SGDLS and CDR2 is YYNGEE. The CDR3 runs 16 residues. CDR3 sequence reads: CASSTQTSGVTDTQYF. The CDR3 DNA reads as TGTGCCAGCAGCACTCAGACTAGCGGGGTCACAGATACGCAGTATTTT.

In DNA form, the CDR3 reads TGTGCCAGCAGCTACCTGGGACAGGGTGCAGATACGCAGTATTTT. This gives the protein CASSYLGQGADTQYF. The chain links TRBV5-8 to TRBJ2-3, with 9 bases identical to TRBD1. V lost 3 bases and J lost 4; bases outside the gene matches: 6. CDR3 length equals 15 residues. Germline V CDR1 and CDR2: SGHTS, YDEGEE.

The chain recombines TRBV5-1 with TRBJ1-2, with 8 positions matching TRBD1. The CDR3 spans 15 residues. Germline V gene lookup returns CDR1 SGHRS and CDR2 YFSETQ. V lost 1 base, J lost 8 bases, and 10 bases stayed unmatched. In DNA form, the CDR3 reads TGCGCCAGCAGCTTGATTCGGGGACAGGACGGCGGCTACACCTTC. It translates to CASSLIRGQDGGYTF.

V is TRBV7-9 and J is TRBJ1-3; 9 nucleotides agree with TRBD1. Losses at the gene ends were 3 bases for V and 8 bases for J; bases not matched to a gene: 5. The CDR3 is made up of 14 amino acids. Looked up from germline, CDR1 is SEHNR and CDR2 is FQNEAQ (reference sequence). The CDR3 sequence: CASSFGQGQDTIYF. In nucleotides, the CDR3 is TGTGCCAGCAGCTTTGGACAGGGGCAGGACACCATATATTTT.

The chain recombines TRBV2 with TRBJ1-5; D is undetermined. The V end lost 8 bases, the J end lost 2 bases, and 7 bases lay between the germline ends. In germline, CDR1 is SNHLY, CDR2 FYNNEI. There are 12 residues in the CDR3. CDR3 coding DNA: TGTGCCAGCGATCCAGGCAATCAGCCCCAGCATTTT. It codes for CASDPGNQPQHF.

The CDR3 is CAWSISGTGTTDTQYF. CDR3 nucleotides: TGTGCCTGGTCGATCTCCGGGACAGGGACCACAGATACGCAGTATTTT. The J gene is TRBJ2-3, the V gene TRBV30; 9 bases match TRBD1. This CDR3 contains 16 residues. With 5 bases clipped from V and 2 bases from J, the junction kept 11 bases outside the gene matches. From germline, CDR1 is GTSNPN and CDR2 SVGIG (reference sequence). Supplemented by reference TRBV30 and TRBJ2-3, the full variable domain reads SQTIHQWPATLVQPVGSPLSLECTVEGTSNPNLYWYRQAAGRGLQLLFYSVGIGQISSEVPQNLSASRPQDRQFILSSKKLLLSDSGFYLCAWSISGTGTTDTQYFGPGTRLTVL.